This T cell receptor beta chain was captured in a study of T-cell memory formation after mild COVID-19. Details on this clonotype: Its antigen is undetermined.

Study conclusions and caveats: There was a balanced CD4/CD8 profile in clones contracting day 15 to 85, and later expanders leaned CD4+. Certain responding clones were present in pre-infection memory, suggesting participation of cross-reactive memory.

TCRdb passed the 5' RACE reads through MiXCR, listing each CDR3 protein once. The data show under 700,000 distinct CDR3 sequences, with around 21% seen just once and around 13% held by the top ten. Trimming removed 0 bases from V and 15 bases from J, with 15 bases in between. The CDR3 has 12 residues. In germline, CDR1 is SQVTM, CDR2 ANQGSEA. Sequencing input: PBMCs or a T cell subset sorted from them (not recorded which). The clonotype comes from an adult woman who had mild COVID-19 (a few samples of this study predate the infection). Cell type and time point are not known. V gene TRBV29-1 combines with J gene TRBJ2-1; D is ambiguous. CDR3 DNA: TGCAGCGTTGAAGATCTTAGGGCCCACGCGTTCTTC. The encoded protein is CSVEDLRAHAFF.